These T cell receptor beta chains were read from a single sample in a study of vaccination effects on CD4 cells after COVID-19. The data were produced by immunoSEQ multiplex PCR, yet TCRdb's version contains in-frame clones alone and is incomplete. The repertoire holds roughly 63,000 clones, with 80% as singletons. For these TCRs, the target antigens are not known. Sample: CD4+ T cells from PBMCs cultured with SARS-CoV-2 spike peptides, taken before COVID-19 vaccination. The receptors here all came from a human donor who received a COVID-19 vaccine. Both conserved end residues are part of each CDR3. A D gene is named only where the DNA matches it firmly. Only some rows state a clone size, as once, few, many or a class for expanded clones.

NA,NA,14,TRBV11-1,TRBJ2-2,CASSSAPESGELFF,TGTGCCAGCAGCTCGGCACCTGAGTCGGGGGAGCTGTTTTTT
NA,NA,17,TRBV4-2,TRBJ2-6,CASSQDPGRRGANVLTF,TGTGCCAGCAGCCAAGATCCAGGGAGGCGCGGGGCCAACGTCCTGACTTTC
NA,TRBD1,14,TRBV3-1/TRBV3-2,TRBJ1-4,CASSPQGRGLKLFF,TGTGCCAGCAGTCCACAGGGGAGGGGTTTAAAACTGTTTTTT
NA,NA,15,TRBV5-8,TRBJ2-2,CASSRGGFNTGELFF,TGTGCCAGCAGCAGGGGGGGTTTCAATACCGGGGAGCTGTTTTTT
NA,TRBD1,15,TRBV18,TRBJ1-4,CASSLWDSTNEKLFF,TGTGCCAGCTCTCTATGGGACAGTACTAATGAAAAACTGTTTTTT
NA,TRBD1,13,TRBV10-3,TRBJ1-1,CAISVTGGTEAFF,TGTGCCATCAGTGTGACAGGGGGCACTGAAGCTTTCTTT
few,TRBD1,13,TRBV10-1,TRBJ1-4,CASSTGGKEKLFF,TGCGCCAGCAGCACAGGGGGCAAGGAAAAACTGTTTTTT
NA,NA,15,TRBV24-1,TRBJ2-3,CATSDQGGGTDTQYF,TGTGCCACCAGTGATCAGGGGGGGGGCACAGATACGCAGTATTTT
few,NA,16,TRBV4-1,TRBJ1-5,CASSQVKGDSNQPQHF,TGCGCCAGCAGCCAAGTGAAGGGAGATAGCAATCAGCCCCAGCATTTT
NA,NA,15,TRBV30,TRBJ2-5,CAWSVYFLGKETQYF,TGTGCCTGGAGTGTATATTTTCTAGGAAAAGAGACCCAGTACTTC
NA,NA,17,TRBV19,TRBJ2-2,CASSIMAGAANTGELFF,TGTGCCAGTAGTATCATGGCGGGGGCCGCGAACACCGGGGAGCTGTTTTTT
few,TRBD2,13,TRBV24-1,TRBJ2-1,CATSGTSSVEQFF,TGTGCCACCAGTGGGACTAGCTCGGTTGAGCAGTTCTTC
NA,TRBD1,16,TRBV2,TRBJ2-2,CASRKGTGEHTGELFF,TGTGCCAGCAGGAAGGGGACAGGGGAACACACCGGGGAGCTGTTTTTT
NA,NA,15,TRBV11-2,TRBJ2-2,CASSLVLPNTGELFF,TGTGCCAGCAGCTTAGTCCTCCCGAACACCGGGGAGCTGTTTTTT
NA,NA,14,TRBV9,TRBJ2-1,CASSQRTLSNEQFF,TGTGCCAGCAGCCAACGGACTCTCAGCAATGAGCAGTTCTTC
NA,NA,14,TRBV12-5,TRBJ2-1,CASGRDLPGNEQFF,TGTGCTAGTGGCAGGGACCTTCCTGGCAATGAGCAGTTCTTC
few,NA,16,TRBV5-6,TRBJ2-6,CASSLPYLSGANVLTF,TGTGCCAGCAGCTTGCCGTATCTCTCTGGGGCCAACGTCCTGACTTTC
NA,NA,14,TRBV5-1,TRBJ1-2,CASSLGGQTHGYTF,TGCGCCAGCAGCCTAGGGGGGCAGACTCATGGCTACACCTTC
NA,NA,13,TRBV18,TRBJ1-1,CASSPSGGPEAFF,TGTGCCAGCTCACCTTCCGGTGGGCCTGAAGCTTTCTTT
NA,NA,13,TRBV27,TRBJ1-6,CASSLGAGPPLHF,TGTGCCAGCAGTCTCGGGGCCGGACCACCCCTCCACTTT
NA,NA,13,TRBV30,TRBJ1-2,CAWSKDSSIGYTF,TGTGCCTGGAGCAAGGACAGCTCTATTGGCTACACCTTC
NA,TRBD1,15,TRBV18,TRBJ2-3,CASSPDRGRADTQYF,TGTGCCAGCTCACCGGACAGGGGGCGGGCAGATACGCAGTATTTT
few,NA,13,TRBV4-1,TRBJ1-1,CASSQDRETPAFF,TGCGCCAGCAGCCAAGATCGGGAGACACCAGCTTTCTTT
NA,TRBD1,16,TRBV6-6,TRBJ1-1,CASSQNNRGLNTEAFF,TGTGCCAGCAGTCAGAACAACAGGGGGCTTAACACTGAAGCTTTCTTT
NA,NA,14,TRBV5-6,TRBJ2-3,CASSPGLFTDTQYF,TGTGCCAGCAGCCCGGGACTTTTCACAGATACGCAGTATTTT
NA,NA,15,TRBV7-2,TRBJ2-5,CASSQQTGIQETQYF,TGTGCCAGCAGCCAACAAACGGGAATTCAAGAGACCCAGTACTTC
few,NA,14,TRBV18,TRBJ1-5,CASSPVVSNQPQHF,TGTGCCAGCTCACCAGTGGTAAGCAATCAGCCCCAGCATTTT
NA,NA,16,TRBV5-1,TRBJ2-2,CASSLANVANTGELFF,TGCGCCAGCAGCTTGGCTAATGTCGCGAACACCGGGGAGCTGTTTTTT
few,NA,13,TRBV19,TRBJ1-2,CASSQGLNYGYTF,TGTGCCAGTAGTCAGGGCCTTAACTATGGCTACACCTTC
NA,NA,15,TRBV13,TRBJ1-2,CASSWNRRGTYGYTF,TGTGCCAGCAGCTGGAATCGCCGCGGGACCTATGGCTACACCTTC
NA,TRBD1,15,TRBV29-1,TRBJ2-1,CSVQGSGTDFQEQFF,TGCAGCGTCCAGGGTTCCGGGACAGACTTTCAGGAGCAGTTCTTC
NA,TRBD1,13,TRBV18,TRBJ1-1,CASSPDRVSEAFF,TGTGCCAGCTCACCGGACAGGGTCTCTGAAGCTTTCTTT
NA,NA,11,TRBV3-1/TRBV3-2,TRBJ1-1,CASSQYAEAFF,TGTGCCAGCAGCCAATACGCTGAAGCTTTCTTT
NA,NA,16,TRBV6-1,TRBJ2-5,CASSGRGSLYQETQYF,TGTGCCAGCAGTGGGCGGGGCTCCTTGTACCAAGAGACCCAGTACTTC
NA,NA,14,TRBV7-9,TRBJ2-3,CASSPARDSDTQYF,TGTGCCAGCAGCCCGGCGAGGGACTCAGATACGCAGTATTTT
NA,TRBD2,18,TRBV18,TRBJ2-3,CASSPPWAQRGVTDTQYF,TGTGCCAGCTCACCACCGTGGGCCCAGCGGGGGGTCACAGATACGCAGTATTTT
once,NA,13,TRBV7-9,TRBJ2-5,CASSFDTRETQYF,TGTGCCAGCAGCTTTGACACGAGGGAGACCCAGTACTTC
NA,NA,13,TRBV24-1,TRBJ2-5,CATSAASQETQYF,TGTGCCACCAGTGCGGCCAGCCAAGAGACCCAGTACTTC
NA,TRBD1,13,TRBV30,TRBJ2-5,CACESGGQETQYF,TGTGCCTGCGAGTCAGGGGGCCAGGAGACCCAGTACTTC
NA,NA,13,TRBV6-1,TRBJ2-5,CASSEVGQETQYF,TGTGCCAGCAGTGAGGTCGGGCAAGAGACCCAGTACTTC
NA,NA,13,TRBV18,TRBJ2-5,CASSPLERETQYF,TGTGCCAGCTCACCATTGGAGAGAGAGACCCAGTACTTC
NA,TRBD2,15,TRBV5-1,TRBJ2-1,CASSYGLAAYNEQFF,TGCGCCAGCAGCTACGGACTAGCGGCCTACAATGAGCAGTTCTTC
NA,NA,17,TRBV5-1,TRBJ1-2,CASGPQESSGRRQGYTF,TGCGCCAGCGGGCCCCAGGAGTCGAGCGGGCGACGCCAGGGCTACACCTTC
NA,NA,17,TRBV4-2,TRBJ1-6,CASSPPVLGDRNSPLHF,TGTGCCAGCAGCCCCCCCGTCCTGGGGGATCGTAATTCACCCCTCCACTTT
once,TRBD2,15,TRBV18,TRBJ2-3,CASSPLAGGLDTQYF,TGTGCCAGCTCACCGCTAGCGGGGGGTTTAGATACGCAGTATTTT
NA,TRBD1,11,TRBV20-1,TRBJ1-1,CSASTGVEAFF,TGCAGTGCTTCGACAGGGGTTGAAGCTTTCTTT